These T cell receptor beta chains were read from a single sample in a study of cytomegalovirus exposure and HLA in healthy donors. TCRdb's table, derived via immunoSEQ multiplex PCR, lists solely in-frame clones and lacks some. The table includes more than 140,000 clones, about 89% detected once. Sequenced sample: PBMCs. These receptors were taken from a woman under 30 in good health and CMV-seropositive. Each CDR3 is given with its conserved first and last residue. D genes are given only for firm matches. Expanded clones are given a class, and other clones once, few, many or no size at all.

>TRBD1|TRBV5-1|.|TRBJ1-3
CASSSEQGAGGNTIYF
TGCGCCAGCAGCTCCGAACAGGGGGCAGGCGGAAACACCATATATTTT
>.|TRBV7-8|.|TRBJ2-7
CASSPQTGSYEQYF
TGTGCCAGCAGCCCACAGACAGGTTCCTACGAGCAGTACTTC
>TRBD2|TRBV25-1|.|TRBJ2-7
CATTSSGWGYEQYF
TGTGCCACCACTTCTAGCGGGTGGGGGTACGAGCAGTACTTC
>.|TRBV11-3|.|TRBJ2-2
CASSLDYRTGELFF
TGTGCCAGCAGCTTAGACTACCGCACCGGGGAGCTGTTTTTT
>.|TRBV7-7|.|TRBJ2-5
CASGTAGVETQYF
TGTGCTAGCGGGACAGCGGGAGTAGAGACCCAGTACTTC
>.|TRBV4-1|.|TRBJ2-5
CASSQGAGTGETQYF
TGCGCCAGCAGCCAGGGCGCCGGGACTGGGGAGACCCAGTACTTC
>.|TRBV27|many|TRBJ2-7
CASSLLLSGAEQYF
TGTGCCAGCAGTTTATTACTGAGTGGGGCCGAGCAGTACTTC
>TRBD2|TRBV2|.|TRBJ2-7
CASSDSLAGRTYEQYF
TGTGCCAGCAGTGATTCACTAGCGGGAAGGACCTACGAGCAGTACTTC
>.|TRBV7-2|few|TRBJ2-2
CASSLALQVPNTGELFF
TGTGCCAGCAGCTTAGCTTTACAGGTGCCGAACACCGGGGAGCTGTTTTTT
>.|TRBV5-1|.|TRBJ2-7
CASSLVSGGAYEQYF
TGCGCCAGCAGCTTGGTTTCGGGGGGCGCATACGAGCAGTACTTC
>.|TRBV11-3|.|TRBJ2-3
CASRGAWGIRSWGVDTQYF
TGTGCCAGCAGGGGAGCTTGGGGCATAAGGTCATGGGGGGTGGATACGCAGTATTTT
>TRBD2|TRBV7-8|.|TRBJ2-3
CASSQGLVLTDTQYF
TGTGCCAGCAGCCAGGGACTAGTCCTCACAGATACGCAGTATTTT
>TRBD2|TRBV27|.|TRBJ2-3
CASRPGLASDTQYF
TGTGCCAGCAGACCGGGACTAGCGTCAGATACGCAGTATTTT
>TRBD1|TRBV25-1|.|TRBJ2-5
CASSRGTGTGNLETQYF
TGTGCCAGCAGTCGAGGGACCGGGACAGGGAATCTGGAGACCCAGTACTTC
>.|TRBV6-6|.|TRBJ1-2
CASSPSAGYGYTF
TGTGCCAGCAGTCCTTCCGCCGGCTATGGCTACACCTTC
>.|TRBV5-1|.|TRBJ1-5
CASSLEGYEDQPQHF
TGCGCCAGCAGCTTGGAGGGGTATGAGGATCAGCCCCAGCATTTT
>TRBD2|TRBV6-6|.|TRBJ2-1
CASSYATSGAHNEQFF
TGTGCCAGCAGTTACGCCACTAGCGGAGCCCACAATGAGCAGTTCTTC
>.|TRBV5-1|.|TRBJ1-1
CASSLVAHATEAFF
TGCGCCAGCAGCTTGGTAGCGCATGCCACTGAAGCTTTCTTT
>TRBD1|TRBV5-1|.|TRBJ2-7
CASSFKIRSGTADYEQYF
TGCGCCAGCAGCTTTAAAATCCGTTCCGGGACAGCCGACTACGAGCAGTACTTC
>TRBD1|TRBV6-1|.|TRBJ2-2
CASSESGTGNTGELFF
TGTGCCAGCAGTGAATCCGGGACAGGGAACACCGGGGAGCTGTTTTTT
>.|TRBV6-1|.|TRBJ2-7
CASSEYEQYF
TGTGCCAGCTCCGAGTACGAGCAGTACTTC
>.|TRBV9|once|TRBJ1-3
CASTGPTGNTIYF
TGTGCCAGCACAGGTCCTACAGGAAACACCATATATTTT
>.|TRBV15|.|TRBJ1-4
CATSRDPQGTNEKLFF
TGTGCCACCAGCAGAGATCCTCAGGGAACTAATGAAAAACTGTTTTTT
>TRBD1|TRBV5-1|.|TRBJ2-1
CASSLRTGGEGFF
TGCGCCAGCAGCCTCCGGACAGGGGGAGAGGGGTTCTTC
>TRBD1|TRBV15|.|TRBJ2-4
CATSRGFTGEGDIQYF
TGTGCCACCAGCAGAGGGTTTACAGGGGAAGGGGACATTCAGTACTTC
>.|TRBV29-1|.|TRBJ2-1
CSVDRGRGAHEQFF
TGCAGCGTTGACCGAGGGAGGGGGGCTCATGAGCAGTTCTTC
>TRBD2|TRBV19|many|TRBJ2-1
CASSWGTSNEQFF
TGTGCCAGTAGTTGGGGGACTAGCAATGAGCAGTTCTTC
>TRBD2|TRBV4-1|.|TRBJ2-6
CASSPNARGRAVSGANVLTF
TGCGCCAGCAGCCCGAACGCTCGTGGGAGGGCCGTCTCTGGGGCCAACGTCCTGACTTTC
>TRBD2|TRBV15|.|TRBJ2-3
CATSREPGLDLDTQYF
TGTGCCACCAGCAGGGAACCGGGACTAGATTTAGATACGCAGTATTTT
>.|TRBV12-2|.|TRBJ2-5
CALGRPKTGYVWEETQYF
TGTGCACTAGGCCGGCCTAAGACAGGGTATGTCTGGGAAGAGACCCAGTACTTC
>TRBD1|TRBV25-1|.|TRBJ2-7
CASSHRGTGHYEQYF
TGTGCCAGCAGTCACAGGGGGACAGGGCATTACGAGCAGTACTTC
>.|TRBV6-5|.|TRBJ1-2
CASSYSSISNYGYTF
TGTGCCAGCAGTTACTCGAGCATTTCTAACTATGGCTACACCTTC
>TRBD1|TRBV23-1|many|TRBJ1-2
CASSQWLAGTADYGYTF
TGCGCCAGCAGTCAATGGCTTGCCGGGACAGCCGACTATGGCTACACCTTC
>TRBD1|TRBV12-5|.|TRBJ2-5
CASGSPGQGSRETQYF
TGTGCTAGTGGTTCCCCCGGACAGGGATCGAGAGAGACCCAGTACTTC
>.|TRBV29-1|.|TRBJ1-2
CSVREDGYTF
TGCAGCGTCCGGGAGGATGGCTACACCTTC
>TRBD1|TRBV9|.|TRBJ2-1
CASSVNRGLAYNEQFF
TGTGCCAGCAGCGTTAACAGGGGGCTAGCCTACAATGAGCAGTTCTTC
>TRBD1|TRBV4-3|.|TRBJ1-1
CASSEARDSLNTEAFF
TGCGCCAGCAGCGAGGCCCGGGACAGCTTGAACACTGAAGCTTTCTTT
>.|TRBV2|.|TRBJ2-1
CASSYSGVSSYNEQFF
TGTGCCAGCAGTTATAGCGGTGTAAGCTCCTACAATGAGCAGTTCTTC
>.|TRBV6-6|.|TRBJ2-5
CASSYSRGGNQETQYF
TGTGCCAGCAGTTACTCGAGAGGCGGGAACCAAGAGACCCAGTACTTC
>TRBD2|TRBV7-8|.|TRBJ2-1
CASSILAGAPYNEQFF
TGTGCCAGCAGCATTCTAGCGGGAGCCCCCTACAATGAGCAGTTCTTC
>TRBD1|TRBV7-8|.|TRBJ1-2
CASSPSYRGSLDYGYTF
TGTGCCAGCAGCCCTAGCTACAGGGGCTCGTTGGACTATGGCTACACCTTC
>.|TRBV9|.|TRBJ2-6
CASSVVDRGSGANVLTF
TGTGCCAGCAGCGTAGTTGATAGGGGCTCTGGGGCCAACGTCCTGACTTTC
>TRBD1|TRBV27|.|TRBJ1-2
CASSSRQGGNGYTF
TGTGCCAGCAGTTCGCGACAGGGGGGGAATGGCTACACCTTC
>TRBD1|TRBV6-6|once|TRBJ1-1
CASSYKDRAEAFF
TGTGCCAGCAGTTACAAGGACAGGGCTGAAGCTTTCTTT
>.|TRBV27|.|TRBJ1-1
CASSWGVNTEAFF
TGTGCCAGCAGTTGGGGGGTGAACACTGAAGCTTTCTTT
>TRBD2|TRBV6-4|.|TRBJ2-1
CASSVSGANDEQFF
TGTGCCAGCAGTGTTAGCGGGGCCAACGATGAGCAGTTCTTC
>.|TRBV7-9|.|TRBJ1-5
CASSLRQTSSVSSNQPQHF
TGTGCCAGCAGCTTAAGACAGACTAGTTCTGTTTCTAGCAATCAGCCCCAGCATTTT
>TRBD2|TRBV7-2|.|TRBJ2-7
CASSFHFSGRIIHEQYF
TGTGCCAGCAGCTTCCATTTTAGCGGGAGAATTATACACGAGCAGTACTTC
>TRBD2|TRBV25-1|.|TRBJ2-5
CASNLAGGPETQYF
TGTGCCAGTAATCTAGCGGGAGGGCCGGAGACCCAGTACTTC
>.|TRBV7-9|.|TRBJ1-2
CASSYTGPNYGYTF
TGTGCCAGCAGCTATACAGGGCCTAACTATGGCTACACCTTC
>TRBD1|TRBV6-5|.|TRBJ2-2
CASSYDGTGNTGELFF
TGTGCCAGCAGTTACGATGGGACAGGGAACACCGGGGAGCTGTTTTTT
>.|TRBV29-1|.|TRBJ1-3
CSVRKSSGNTIYF
TGCAGCGTTCGAAAGAGCTCTGGAAACACCATATATTTT
>TRBD1|TRBV28|.|TRBJ1-2
CASRNPGTGDYGYTF
TGTGCCAGCAGGAACCCGGGGACAGGGGACTATGGCTACACCTTC